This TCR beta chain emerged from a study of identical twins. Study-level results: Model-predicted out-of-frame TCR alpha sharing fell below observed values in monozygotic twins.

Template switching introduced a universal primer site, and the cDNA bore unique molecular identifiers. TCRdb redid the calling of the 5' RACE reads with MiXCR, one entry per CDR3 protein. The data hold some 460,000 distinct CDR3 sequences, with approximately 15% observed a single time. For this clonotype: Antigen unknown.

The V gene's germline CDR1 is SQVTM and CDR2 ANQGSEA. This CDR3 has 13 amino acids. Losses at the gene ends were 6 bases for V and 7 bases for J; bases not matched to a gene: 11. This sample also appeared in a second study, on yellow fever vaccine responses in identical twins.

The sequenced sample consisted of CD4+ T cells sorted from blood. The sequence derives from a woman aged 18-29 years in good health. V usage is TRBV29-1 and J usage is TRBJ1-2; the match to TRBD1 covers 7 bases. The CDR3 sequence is CSVQTGFGGGYTF. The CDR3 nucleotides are TGCAGCGTCCAGACAGGGTTTGGGGGTGGCTACACCTTC.